This T cell receptor (beta chain) was documented in a study of T cells in Graves' hyperthyroidism and ophthalmopathy. V was clipped by 1 base and J by 4 bases, with 8 bases between them. Looked up from germline, CDR1 is MNHEY and CDR2 is SMNVEV (reference sequence). This CDR3 comprises 13 residues. With regard to this clonotype: A read error may be the cause here, since a much bigger clone is one base away. The CDR3 does not end in the conserved phenylalanine or tryptophan, so this is likely a read error.

Exclusion criteria comprised uncontrolled infection, other autoimmune disease, pregnancy or lactation. There were TCR beta CDR3 regions amplified from RNA transcripts. RT-PCR in the first round (using the HTBI primer set) targeted the TCR CDR3. TCRdb independently ran MiXCR on the multiplex PCR reads; one entry per CDR3 protein. The table includes about 560,000 distinct CDR3 sequences, approximately 16% detected once. This TCR came from a woman younger than 35 with Graves' hyperthyroidism. The sample consisted of blood. The chain uses TRBV27 and TRBJ2-7; a weak D match, TRBD2 (6 bases). CDR3 sequence (DNA): TGTGCCAGCAGTTTATTGGGGGGTTACGAGCAGTACCTC. Protein product: CASSLLGGYEQYL.